This TCR beta chain was profiled in a study of Ad26.COV2.S vaccination and SARS-CoV-2 variants. Study overall: Each vaccinee took Ad26.COV2.S intramuscularly, once or twice 56 days apart. General study points: The authors reported substantial breadth in spike-specific CD8+ and CD4+ T cell responses after vaccination.

Libraries were prepared by immunoSEQ multiplex PCR; TCRdb keeps only in-frame clonotypes and omits some of them. This repertoire shows some 320,000 clones, approximately 80% found once; its top ten account for 2.1%. CDR3 length: 15 residues. Per the germline V gene, CDR1 is LNHNV and CDR2 is YYDKDF (reference sequence). Trimming removed 0 bases at V and 5 bases at J, with 13 bases between. As concerns this clone: Its antigen is currently unknown.

As for treatment: roughly 18 received Ad26.COV2.S at low or high dose, single or two shots; about 5 received placebo; per-sample allocation not given. Sampling happened 63 days after the first vaccine or placebo injection. The origin of this receptor is a person aged 18-65 years who received the Ad26.COV2.S COVID-19 vaccine or a placebo. The chain combines TRBV15 with TRBJ2-5; D may be TRBD2 (5 bases). The sample here was peripheral blood, taken in a trial of Ad26.COV2.S vaccine versus placebo. The CDR3 coding sequence is TGTGCCACCAGCAGAGATTTGGGCCGAGGGGAGACCCAGTACTTC. It codes for CATSRDLGRGETQYF.